In its sample, the clone carrying this TCR beta chain was seen many times. V was pared by 3 bases and J by 2 bases, with 11 bases between. Germline V gives CDR1 SEHNR, CDR2 FQNEAQ (reference sequence). CDR3 size: 16 residues. The record originates from a study of spatial heterogeneity in lung cancer. Time point described: blood at routine non-recurrence follow-up after resection. TCRdb re-analysed the 5' RACE reads in MiXCR, keeping a single row per CDR3 protein. The sample contains 18,000 or so distinct CDR3 sequences, 9.2% of which appear only once. This chain uses TRBV7-9 with TRBJ2-6; possible D gene TRBD2, 5 bases. The source material was PBMCs, sampled at follow-up. The clonotype comes from a male donor with early-stage non-small cell lung cancer. CDR3 nucleotides: TGTGCCAGCAGCTTTGGAGTCGGGGCTGGGGCCAACGTCCTGACTTTC. The encoded protein is CASSFGVGAGANVLTF.